This T cell receptor beta chain comes out of a study of PD-L1 blockade in urothelial cancer. Study at large: Patients took up atezolizumab in about 2014 at 1,200 mg intravenously every 3 weeks. Analyses used blood from 3 weeks (second dose) and 6 weeks after treatment start. The study's findings and limits: Better survival was predicted by below-median pretreatment blood TCR clonality. Durable-benefit patients had greater expansion of tumor-associated blood clones at 3 weeks.

Notes on this clone: The antigen is not known.

The table came from immunoSEQ multiplex PCR; TCRdb's copy has only in-frame clones and leaves some out. In the table there are approximately 48,000 clones, approximately 83% of which are singletons. This TCR was recovered from a man between 60 and 75 years old with urothelial cancer. Sequenced material: PBMCs, taken around atezolizumab (anti-PD-L1) treatment.

CDR3 sequence: CASSVGWGSHLNTEAFF. The CDR3 DNA follows: TGTGCCAGCAGCGTAGGTTGGGGCAGCCACTTGAACACTGAAGCTTTCTTT. The rearrangement uses TRBV9 and TRBJ1-1, with a tentative D call TRBD1 (5 bases). Germline V gene sequence: CDR1 SGDLS, CDR2 YYNGEE. V lost 0 bases and J lost 0, with 15 bases in between. CDR3 length: 17 residues.